These T cell receptor beta chains were read from a single sample in a study of blood T cell repertoires in COVID-19. Libraries were prepared by immunoSEQ multiplex PCR; TCRdb keeps only in-frame clonotypes and omits some of them. The sample yields 400,000 to 450,000 clones, around 89% seen once. The sequenced material came from peripheral blood. The receptors here all came from a woman in her forties with COVID-19, enrolled during active disease. Each CDR3 is given with its conserved first and last residue. A D gene is named only where the DNA matches it firmly. Clone size, where shown, is once, few, many, or a class for clones that have expanded.

TRBJ1-1 | . | TRBV6-1 | once | TGTGCCAGCAGACCCGGAGTAGGGGTTACTGAAGCTTTCTTT | CASRPGVGVTEAFF
TRBJ1-2 | TRBD1 | TRBV6-4 | . | TGTGCCAGCAGTGAATACAGGGGGACTGGCTACACCTTC | CASSEYRGTGYTF
TRBJ2-7 | TRBD2 | TRBV10-3 | . | TGTGCCATCACCGTGGGACTAGCGGGGGACGAGCAGTACTTC | CAITVGLAGDEQYF
TRBJ2-1 | TRBD2 | TRBV4-3 | . | TGCGCCAGCAGCCAATTGGGACTAGGGGACAATGAGCAGTTCTTC | CASSQLGLGDNEQFF
TRBJ2-7 | . | TRBV27 | once | TGTGCCAGCGTGGGCCCAACCTACGAGCAGTACTTC | CASVGPTYEQYF
TRBJ2-2 | . | TRBV3-1/TRBV3-2 | . | TGTGCCAGCAGCCAAGATCTCCGGGCCGGGGAGCTGTTTTTT | CASSQDLRAGELFF
TRBJ1-1 | . | TRBV27 | . | TGTGCCAGCAGGCCACAGGGGAACACTGAAGCTTTCTTT | CASRPQGNTEAFF
TRBJ1-4 | TRBD1 | TRBV19 | . | TGTGCCAGTAGTATGACAGGGAATTCCCGAAAAGGACTGTTTTTT | CASSMTGNSRKGLFF
TRBJ2-3 | . | TRBV27 | once | TGTGCCAGCAGTTTATCGGGAAGCGGAGATACGCAGTATTTT | CASSLSGSGDTQYF
TRBJ1-2 | TRBD1 | TRBV6-5 | . | TGTGCCAGCAGTCTTAACAGGGGGCAGGCCTATGGCTACACCTTC | CASSLNRGQAYGYTF
TRBJ1-5 | TRBD1 | TRBV27 | . | TGTGCCAGCAGTAAAACAGGGGGTACGCTTTTCCAGCCCCAGCATTTT | CASSKTGGTLFQPQHF
TRBJ2-7 | . | TRBV5-1 | . | TGCGCCAGCAGACTATCCTACGAGCAGTACTTC | CASRLSYEQYF
TRBJ1-2 | TRBD1 | TRBV7-3 | . | TGTGCCAGCAGCTCCTCGGGACAGACTAACTATGGCTACACCTTC | CASSSSGQTNYGYTF
TRBJ1-6 | . | TRBV5-8 | . | TGTGCCAGCAGCGGTCGACAGGAGTTTAATTCACCCCTCCACTTT | CASSGRQEFNSPLHF
TRBJ2-7 | TRBD1 | TRBV5-4 | . | TGTGCCAGCAGCCACACAAAACAGGGGCGGTACGAGCAGTACTTC | CASSHTKQGRYEQYF
TRBJ2-2 | . | TRBV4-3 | . | TGCGCCAGCAGCCAAGATAGAAGGGGCTACACCGGGGAGCTGTTTTTT | CASSQDRRGYTGELFF
TRBJ1-1 | . | TRBV6-5 | . | TGTGCCAGCAGCGTGACAGGGAACACTGAAGCTTTCTTT | CASSVTGNTEAFF
TRBJ2-3 | TRBD1 | TRBV6-2/TRBV6-3 | . | TGTGCCAGCAGCCAGGACAGGGGGAACACAGATACGCAGTATTTT | CASSQDRGNTDTQYF
TRBJ1-6 | . | TRBV27 | . | TGTGCCAGCAGTTTCTCGGGGGGTTCACCCCTCCACTTT | CASSFSGGSPLHF
TRBJ1-6 | TRBD1 | TRBV7-9 | . | TGTGCCAGCAGTTCGCCGGTGGGACAGAATAATTCACCCCTCCACTTT | CASSSPVGQNNSPLHF
TRBJ2-7 | . | TRBV23-1 | . | TGCGCCCCCATCACCCCAACCTGTGAGAACGAGCAGTACTTC | CAPITPTCENEQYF
TRBJ1-2 | . | TRBV7-9 | once | TGTGCCAGCAGCTTAATCGGGGTCCTAGATGGCTACACCTTC | CASSLIGVLDGYTF
TRBJ1-2 | . | TRBV9 | . | TGTGCCAGCAGCATCAGGGGTAGCTATGGCTACACCTTC | CASSIRGSYGYTF
TRBJ2-2 | . | TRBV19 | . | TGTGCCAGTAGTATCAACACCCCCACCGGGGAGCTGTTTTTT | CASSINTPTGELFF
TRBJ2-6 | TRBD1 | TRBV3-1/TRBV3-2 | . | TGTGCCAGCAGCCGGTTTGGGACAGGCGGCACTGGGGCCAACGTCCTGACTTTC | CASSRFGTGGTGANVLTF
TRBJ2-7 | TRBD1 | TRBV11-1 | once | TGTGCCAGCAGCTCCTCGCAGGGGGTAAGGTCCTACGAGCAGTACTTC | CASSSSQGVRSYEQYF
TRBJ2-2 | . | TRBV24-1 | . | TGTGCCACCAGTCCGACAGTGACTAACACCGGGGAGCTGTTTTTT | CATSPTVTNTGELFF
TRBJ2-1 | TRBD2 | TRBV6-5 | few | TGTGCCAGCAGTTATGGTCGGGAGGGCAATGAGCAGTTCTTC | CASSYGREGNEQFF
TRBJ2-7 | . | TRBV11-1 | . | TGTGCCAGCAGCTTAGCATGGGGAGAGGGTAAGGACGAGCAGTACTTC | CASSLAWGEGKDEQYF
TRBJ2-7 | TRBD1 | TRBV13 | . | TGTGCCAGCGCCCAATGGACAGGGAACTCCTACGAGCAGTACTTC | CASAQWTGNSYEQYF
TRBJ2-1 | TRBD2 | TRBV7-3 | . | TGTGCCAGCAGCTTAATGAGCGGGAGTGGCTACAATGAGCAGTTCTTC | CASSLMSGSGYNEQFF
TRBJ1-2 | TRBD1 | TRBV27 | . | TGTGCCAGCAGTCCACCAGCCCTTACCGGGACAGGGATCCATGGCTACACCTTC | CASSPPALTGTGIHGYTF
TRBJ1-6 | TRBD1 | TRBV5-1 | . | TGCGCCAGCAGCCCAGGGACAGGGGAAAATTCACCCCTCCACTTT | CASSPGTGENSPLHF
TRBJ1-6 | TRBD1 | TRBV10-3 | . | TGTGCCATCAGTGAGTTTATGGCAGGGGGTTATTCACCCCTCCACTTT | CAISEFMAGGYSPLHF
TRBJ1-2 | . | TRBV27 | . | TGTGCCAGCTCGGGGTTGGGCGCTGGCTACACCTTC | CASSGLGAGYTF
TRBJ1-2 | TRBD1 | TRBV6-5 | . | TGTGCCAGCAGCCGGACAGGAAGAGAAGGCTACACCTTC | CASSRTGREGYTF
TRBJ2-3 | . | TRBV6-6 | . | TGTGCCAGCAGTCCTAGGGGGGGGGTGTCTTTGCCAGGTACGCAGTATTTT | CASSPRGGVSLPGTQYF
TRBJ2-7 | TRBD2 | TRBV6-2/TRBV6-3 | . | TGTGCCAGCAGTTACCCCACTAGCGGGGATTACGAGCAGTACTTC | CASSYPTSGDYEQYF
TRBJ2-7 | . | TRBV7-3 | . | TGTGCCAGCAGCTTTACGGGGTCTTCCTACGAGCAGTACTTC | CASSFTGSSYEQYF
TRBJ1-3 | . | TRBV7-2 | . | TGTGCCAGCGCCCAGCGGATTGATGGAAACACCATATATTTT | CASAQRIDGNTIYF
TRBJ2-7 | TRBD2 | TRBV6-5 | few | TGTGCCAGCAGCTCCGGACTGGCGGGAGCCAACGAGCAGTACTTC | CASSSGLAGANEQYF
TRBJ1-2 | . | TRBV19 | once | TGTGCCAGTAGCCCAGTCTCCTATGGCTACACCTTC | CASSPVSYGYTF
TRBJ2-7 | . | TRBV2 | . | TGTGCCAGCAGTGAAGGCCCTAGCTCGATCCTCTACGAGCAGTACTTC | CASSEGPSSILYEQYF
TRBJ1-6 | TRBD1 | TRBV28 | . | TGTGCCAGCAGTTTACGGGGACAGGCGATTGGACCCCTCCACTTT | CASSLRGQAIGPLHF
TRBJ1-6 | . | TRBV6-1 | . | TGTGCCAGCAGTGAAGCGCTTCACGGGTCGTCGAGCTCCTATAATTCACCCCTCCACTTT | CASSEALHGSSSSYNSPLHF
TRBJ2-2 | TRBD1 | TRBV6-2/TRBV6-3 | . | TGTGCCAGCAGTTCCAAGGGACAGGGGAACACCGGGGAGCTGTTTTTT | CASSSKGQGNTGELFF
TRBJ1-2 | TRBD1 | TRBV27 | . | TGTGCCAGCAGTCTAAGGGACAGGGAGGTCTCTGGCTACACCTTC | CASSLRDREVSGYTF
TRBJ1-5 | . | TRBV4-2 | . | TGTGCCAGCAGCCAAGAGACCGGGGGCAATCAGCCCCAGCATTTT | CASSQETGGNQPQHF
TRBJ2-1 | TRBD1 | TRBV15 | . | TGTGCCACCAGCAAGGACAGGCCCACCGAGCAGTTCTTC | CATSKDRPTEQFF
TRBJ1-2 | TRBD1 | TRBV19 | few | TGTGCCAGTAGTATCGGGACAGGGATCCACTATGGCTACACCTTC | CASSIGTGIHYGYTF
TRBJ1-4 | . | TRBV28 | . | TGTGCCAGCCTAGATTCCCCAAATGAAAAACTGTTTTTT | CASLDSPNEKLFF
TRBJ2-5 | TRBD2 | TRBV5-1 | . | TGCGCCAGCAGCTTGGCCGGACTAGCGGGACAAGAGACCCAGTACTTC | CASSLAGLAGQETQYF